Listed below are T cell receptor beta chains from one sample, sequenced in a study of a mutant IDH1 vaccine in newly diagnosed glioma. Data came from immunoSEQ multiplex PCR; TCRdb stores just in-frame clones and leaves some out. The repertoire holds some 87,000 clones, with around four fifths as singletons. The source was PBMCs, collected from a glioma patient treated with radiotherapy, temozolomide or both. The receptors here all came from a middle-aged man with glioma. Each CDR3 is given without its conserved first and last residue. D genes are given only for firm matches.

CDR3aa	v_gene	d_gene
AISAQFAGLHYEQY	TRBV10-3	NA
AWSGGTGGNGYT	TRBV30	TRBD1
ASSLFRGLGYFEQY	TRBV5-6	NA
ASSLGSRADTQY	TRBV7-2	NA
ASSERRVSAYEQY	TRBV5-4	NA
ASSPLYDSYGYT	TRBV27	NA
ASSLVPGGVENNEQF	TRBV7-8	TRBD1
TLHRADGNTIY	TRBV1	NA
ASSSPTGGNTGELF	TRBV6-5	TRBD1
ASSRDRRYGYT	TRBV27	TRBD1
ATISVFNYGYT	TRBV10-3	NA
ASSGDYEQY	TRBV19	NA
ASSQDLDREGQPQH	TRBV4-2	TRBD1
ASTYDNEQF	TRBV7-2	NA
ASTWGDYTEAF	TRBV11-2	NA
ASSDGLAGGTYEQY	TRBV4-1	TRBD2
ASSRGTSGRSGANVLT	TRBV7-2	TRBD2
AWSITRGFGNYGYT	TRBV30	NA
ASSFTGTASEQY	TRBV27	NA
ASSSWERNTDTQY	TRBV19	NA
ASSYSLEGPGELF	TRBV6-6	NA
ASSTQGWYEQY	TRBV6-1	NA
ASSPESSLGATTQY	TRBV4-1	NA
ASSLAGGPVPYEQY	TRBV7-3	TRBD2
SAGLGTSS	TRBV20-1	NA
AWSTPGQGTL	TRBV30	TRBD1
ASSLVAGGPLTDTQY	TRBV5-6	TRBD2
ASSLAPSDSGANVLT	TRBV5-5	NA